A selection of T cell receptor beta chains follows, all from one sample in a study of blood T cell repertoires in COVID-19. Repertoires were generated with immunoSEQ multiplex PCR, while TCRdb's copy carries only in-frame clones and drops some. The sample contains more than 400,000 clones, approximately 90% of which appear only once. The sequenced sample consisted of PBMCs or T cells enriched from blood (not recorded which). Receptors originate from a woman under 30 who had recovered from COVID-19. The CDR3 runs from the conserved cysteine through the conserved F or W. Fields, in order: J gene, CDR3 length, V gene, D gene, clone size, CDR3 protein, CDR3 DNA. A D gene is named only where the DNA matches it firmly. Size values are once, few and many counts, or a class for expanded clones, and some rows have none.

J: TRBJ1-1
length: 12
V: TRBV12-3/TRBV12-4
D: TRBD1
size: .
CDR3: CATKGQPTEAFF
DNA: TGTGCCACAAAGGGACAGCCCACTGAAGCTTTCTTT

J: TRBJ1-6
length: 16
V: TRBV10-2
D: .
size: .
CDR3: CASSPRETKLGSPLHF
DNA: TGCGCCAGCAGTCCCAGGGAAACGAAGCTCGGTTCACCCCTCCACTTT

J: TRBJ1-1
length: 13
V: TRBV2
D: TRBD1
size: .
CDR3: CASSGQGGTEAFF
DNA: TGTGCCAGCAGTGGACAGGGAGGTACTGAAGCTTTCTTT

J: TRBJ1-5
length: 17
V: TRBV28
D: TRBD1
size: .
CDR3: CASRPGQGAVSNQPQHF
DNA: TGTGCCAGCCGCCCGGGACAGGGGGCGGTTAGCAATCAGCCCCAGCATTTT

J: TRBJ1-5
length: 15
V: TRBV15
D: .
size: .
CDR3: CATSRRGRGNQPQHF
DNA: TGTGCCACCAGCAGACGGGGCAGGGGTAATCAGCCCCAGCATTTT

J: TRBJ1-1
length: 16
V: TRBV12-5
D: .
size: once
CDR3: CASGLGGMGGNTEAFF
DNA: TGTGCTAGTGGTTTAGGAGGGATGGGGGGGAACACTGAAGCTTTCTTT

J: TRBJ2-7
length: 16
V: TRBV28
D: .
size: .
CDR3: CASSLRGRTSSYEQYF
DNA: TGTGCCAGCAGTTTAAGGGGCAGGACGAGCTCCTACGAGCAGTACTTC

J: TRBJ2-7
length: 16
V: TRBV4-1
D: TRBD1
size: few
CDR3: CASSALQGVSIYEQYF
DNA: TGCGCCAGCAGCGCCCTACAGGGGGTGTCCATTTACGAGCAGTACTTC

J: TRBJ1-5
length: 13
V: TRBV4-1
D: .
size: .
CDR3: CASSQDLRQPQHF
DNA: TGCGCCAGCAGCCAAGACCTACGGCAGCCCCAGCATTTT

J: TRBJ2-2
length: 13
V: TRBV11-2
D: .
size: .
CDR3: CASSPQGTGELFF
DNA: TGTGCCAGCAGCCCCCAGGGCACCGGGGAGCTGTTTTTT

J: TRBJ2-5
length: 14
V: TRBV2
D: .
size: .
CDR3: CASNTAGQQETQYF
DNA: TGTGCCAGCAACACAGCCGGACAGCAAGAGACCCAGTACTTC

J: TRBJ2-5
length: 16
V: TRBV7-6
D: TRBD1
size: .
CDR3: CASSLGETGGQETQYF
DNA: TGTGCCAGCAGCTTAGGAGAGACAGGGGGCCAAGAGACCCAGTACTTC

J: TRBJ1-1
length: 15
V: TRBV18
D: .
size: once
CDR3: CASSPGQIMNTEAFF
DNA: TGTGCCAGCTCACCAGGGCAGATAATGAACACTGAAGCTTTCTTT

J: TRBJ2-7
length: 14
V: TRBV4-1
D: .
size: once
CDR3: CASSQDGARDEQYF
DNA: TGCGCCAGCAGCCAAGATGGTGCCAGGGACGAGCAGTACTTC

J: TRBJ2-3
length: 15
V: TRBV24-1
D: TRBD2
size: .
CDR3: CATSGGTGGDDTQYF
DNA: TGTGCCACCAGTGGTGGGACGGGGGGGGATGATACGCAGTATTTT

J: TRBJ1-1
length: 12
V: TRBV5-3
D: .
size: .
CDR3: CARSLQNTEAFF
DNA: TGTGCCAGAAGCTTGCAGAACACTGAAGCTTTCTTT

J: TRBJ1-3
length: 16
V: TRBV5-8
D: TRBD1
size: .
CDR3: CASSSGTASSGNTIYF
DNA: TGTGCCAGCAGCTCGGGGACAGCGTCCTCTGGAAACACCATATATTTT

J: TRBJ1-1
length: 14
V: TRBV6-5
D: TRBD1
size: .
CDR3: CASSHHRGLAEAFF
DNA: TGTGCCAGCAGTCACCACAGGGGGCTGGCTGAAGCTTTCTTT

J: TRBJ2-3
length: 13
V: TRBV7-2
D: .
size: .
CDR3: CASSLASPDTQYF
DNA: TGTGCCAGCAGCTTAGCCTCCCCAGATACGCAGTATTTT

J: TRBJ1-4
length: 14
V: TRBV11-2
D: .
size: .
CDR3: CASSSQGMGEKLFF
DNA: TGTGCCAGCAGCTCCCAGGGAATGGGTGAAAAACTGTTTTTT

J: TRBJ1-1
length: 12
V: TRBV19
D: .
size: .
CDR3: CASWRGLHEAFF
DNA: TGTGCCAGTTGGCGGGGATTACATGAAGCTTTCTTT

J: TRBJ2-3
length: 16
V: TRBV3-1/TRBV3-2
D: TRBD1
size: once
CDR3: CASSRGDRGSTDTQYF
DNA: TGTGCCAGCAGCCGGGGGGACAGGGGAAGCACAGATACGCAGTATTTT

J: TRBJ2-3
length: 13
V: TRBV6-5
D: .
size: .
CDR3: CASSGSGTDTQYF
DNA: TGTGCCTCCTCGGGGTCTGGCACAGATACGCAGTATTTT

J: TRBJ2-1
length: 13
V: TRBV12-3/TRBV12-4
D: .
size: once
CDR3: CASSSRSYNEQFF
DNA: TGTGCCAGCAGTTCCAGATCCTACAATGAGCAGTTCTTC

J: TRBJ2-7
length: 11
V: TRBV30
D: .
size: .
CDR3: CAWRGGLEQYF
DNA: TGTGCCTGGAGAGGAGGGCTCGAGCAGTACTTC

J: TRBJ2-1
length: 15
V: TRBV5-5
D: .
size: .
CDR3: CASSSRADSYNEQFF
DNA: TGTGCCAGCAGCTCCCGCGCCGACTCCTACAATGAGCAGTTCTTC

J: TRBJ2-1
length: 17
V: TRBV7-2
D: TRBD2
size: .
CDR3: CASSPGGSGAFYNEQFF
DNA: TGTGCCAGCAGCCCCGGGGGTAGCGGGGCTTTCTACAATGAGCAGTTCTTC

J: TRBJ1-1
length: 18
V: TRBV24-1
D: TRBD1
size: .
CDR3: CATSDPTQGALRSTEAFF
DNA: TGTGCCACCAGTGATCCGACGCAGGGGGCTCTGCGGAGCACTGAAGCTTTCTTT

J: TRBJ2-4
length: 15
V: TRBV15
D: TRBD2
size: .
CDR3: CATSWTSGGKNIQYF
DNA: TGTGCCACCAGCTGGACTAGCGGGGGGAAAAACATTCAGTACTTC

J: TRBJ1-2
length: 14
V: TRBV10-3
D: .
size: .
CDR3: CAINSVAENYGYTF
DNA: TGTGCCATCAACTCCGTAGCGGAAAACTATGGCTACACCTTC

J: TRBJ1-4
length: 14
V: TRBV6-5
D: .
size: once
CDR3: CASSPAGENEKLFF
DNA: TGTGCCAGCTCCCCGGCAGGGGAGAACGAAAAACTGTTTTTT

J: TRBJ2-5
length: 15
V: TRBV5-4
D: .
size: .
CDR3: CASSSAKGEGETQYF
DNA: TGTGCCAGCAGCTCCGCCAAAGGGGAAGGAGAGACCCAGTACTTC

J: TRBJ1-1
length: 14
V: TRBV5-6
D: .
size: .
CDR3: CASYRAGVDTEAFF
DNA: TGTGCCAGTTATCGGGCAGGGGTAGATACTGAAGCTTTCTTT

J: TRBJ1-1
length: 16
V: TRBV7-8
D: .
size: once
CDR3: CASSREYRDIWTEAFF
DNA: TGTGCCAGCAGCCGAGAATACCGGGACATTTGGACTGAAGCTTTCTTT

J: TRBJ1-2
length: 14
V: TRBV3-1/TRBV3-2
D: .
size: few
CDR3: CASSQDPGVYGYTF
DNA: TGTGCCAGCAGCCAAGATCCGGGGGTTTATGGCTACACCTTC

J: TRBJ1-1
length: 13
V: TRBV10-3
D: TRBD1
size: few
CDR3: CAISEGTGREAFF
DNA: TGTGCCATCAGTGAAGGGACAGGGCGTGAAGCTTTCTTT

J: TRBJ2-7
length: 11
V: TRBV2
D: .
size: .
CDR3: CASQLGYEQYF
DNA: TGTGCCAGCCAGCTAGGTTACGAGCAGTACTTC

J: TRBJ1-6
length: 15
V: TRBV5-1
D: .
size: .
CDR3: CASSFAARTNSPLHF
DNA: TGCGCCAGCAGCTTTGCGGCTAGAACGAATTCACCCCTCCACTTT

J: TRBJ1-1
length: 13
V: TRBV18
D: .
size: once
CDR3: CASSPREGSEAFF
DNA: TGTGCCAGCTCACCTAGGGAGGGCTCTGAAGCTTTCTTT

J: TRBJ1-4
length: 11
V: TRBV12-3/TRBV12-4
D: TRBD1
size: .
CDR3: CASSLRDRLFF
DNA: TGTGCCAGCAGTTTAAGGGACAGGCTGTTTTTT

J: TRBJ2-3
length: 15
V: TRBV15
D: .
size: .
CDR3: CATSVGGRGTDTQYF
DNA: TGTGCCACCAGCGTAGGGGGAAGGGGCACAGATACGCAGTATTTT

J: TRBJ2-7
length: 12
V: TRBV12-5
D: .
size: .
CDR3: CASGARGYEQYF
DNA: TGTGCTAGTGGTGCCAGGGGATACGAGCAGTACTTC

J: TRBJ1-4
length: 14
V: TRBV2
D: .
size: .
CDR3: CASSHRALNEKLFF
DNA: TGTGCCAGCAGCCACAGGGCCCTTAATGAAAAACTGTTTTTT

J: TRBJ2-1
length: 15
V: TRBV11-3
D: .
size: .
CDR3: CASSLGGGEYNEQFF
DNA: TGTGCCAGCAGCTTAGGCGGGGGCGAGTACAATGAGCAGTTCTTC

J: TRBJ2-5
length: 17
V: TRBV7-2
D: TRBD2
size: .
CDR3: CASSFLASGGTKETQYF
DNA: TGTGCCAGCAGCTTCCTTGCTAGCGGGGGGACAAAGGAGACCCAGTACTTC

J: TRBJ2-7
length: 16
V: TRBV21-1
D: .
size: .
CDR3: CASSKTGSESSYEQYF
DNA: TGTGCCAGCAGCAAGACAGGGTCGGAAAGCTCCTACGAGCAGTACTTC

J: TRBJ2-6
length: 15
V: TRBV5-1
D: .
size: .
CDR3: CASSSLSSGANVLTF
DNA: TGCGCCAGCAGCTCCCTCTCGTCCGGGGCCAACGTCCTGACTTTC

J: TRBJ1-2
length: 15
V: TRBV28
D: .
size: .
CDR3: CASSPPRGFNYGYTF
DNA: TGTGCCAGCAGTCCACCGCGGGGATTTAACTATGGCTACACCTTC